This entry concerns a single T cell receptor (beta chain). In its sample, this clone was seen once. There is no known antigen for this receptor. No base-level quality is on record; no much larger clone is a single base apart. Library method: the immunoSEQ multiplex PCR assay. In its TCRdb copy, this immuneACCESS table keeps in-frame sequences only and misses some clones. Where compared with another copy, unresolved V genes explain less than half of these, and the others have no known cause. Counted in this sample were some 35,000 clones; roughly 80% of them appeared once. The top ten clones comprise over 2% of the sample. This entry belongs to a study of T cells in narcolepsy (dated by TCRdb to between 2017 and 2018). The study in broad terms: The study enrolled patients with narcolepsy type 1 or type 2 (NT1, NT2) together with healthy control donors. The study used TCR Vbeta sequencing to track clonotypes in blood and CSF while looking for autoreactive T cells in narcolepsy patients that target self-antigens of hypocretin neurons (hypocretin, TRIB2).

V is cut by 4 bases and J by 2 bases, and the space between the germline ends is 10 bases. Reading the germline V gene gives CDR1 SGDLS and CDR2 YYNGEE. The CDR3 spans 13 residues, from the cysteine through the phenylalanine. The sequence is cut down to CDR3 DNA, 39 bases in frame from base 1. Points the paper makes about the study in general: According to the report, autoreactive clonotypes were detected serially in the blood of the same patients and of different patients, but not in healthy controls. Plots that compared CSF and blood CD4+ T cell clonotypes from the same patient highlighted HCRT-specific and TRIB2-specific autoreactive clonotypes. Some blood memory CD4+ repertoires from patients and controls contained no sequences matching autoreactive T cell clones. Numbers of sequenced blood memory CD4+ clonotypes were comparable, with averages of approximately 39,000 in patients and 30,000 to 35,000 in controls.

For TCR Vbeta sequencing, memory CD4+ T cells were sorted ex vivo from the peripheral blood of narcolepsy patients and healthy controls. This TCR came from a human donor in good health. The source material was memory (CD45RA-) CD4+ T cells from blood. The sample's cell subset or site, from its label and the paper: memory T cells sorted ex vivo from peripheral blood. The chain was built from TRBV9 and TRBJ2-7; TRBD1 is a possible D gene, resting on 6 matching bases. DNA sequence: TGTGCCAGCAGCAGGACAGACCCCTACGAGCAGTACTTC. This yields the protein CASSRTDPYEQYF.